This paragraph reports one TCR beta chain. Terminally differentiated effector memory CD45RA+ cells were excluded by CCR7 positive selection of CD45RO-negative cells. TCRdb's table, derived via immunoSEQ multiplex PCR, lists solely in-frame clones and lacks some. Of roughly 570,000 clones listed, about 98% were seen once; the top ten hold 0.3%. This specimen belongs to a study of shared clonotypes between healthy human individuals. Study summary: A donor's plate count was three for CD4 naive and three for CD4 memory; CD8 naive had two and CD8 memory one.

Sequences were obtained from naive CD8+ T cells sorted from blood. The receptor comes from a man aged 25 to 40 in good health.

CDR3 in DNA: TGCGCCAGCAGCCCCGTCGACAGGGGGGTTGAAGCTTTCTTT. Translated: CASSPVDRGVEAFF. The chain combines TRBV5-1 with TRBJ1-1, with TRBD1 matching 9 bases. The CDR3 spans 14 residues. Per the germline V gene, CDR1 is SGHRS and CDR2 is YFSETQ. Germline trimming cut 4 bases from V and 7 bases from J; bases unmatched to any gene: 8.